What follows describes a single TCR beta chain. Its antigen is not known. The sample is drawn from a study of T cell responses to AZD1222 COVID-19 vaccine. The CDR3 sequence is 14 residues long. V dropped 0 bases and J dropped 0 bases, with 2 bases sitting between them. Germline CDR1 and CDR2: KGHDR and SFDVKD. Sequencing used immunoSEQ multiplex PCR; TCRdb keeps in-frame clones, though not all of them. The table has some 100,000 clones, approximately 89% seen once. Findings of the study overall: Across the whole spike, CD4 TCRs peaked at regions 160-218 and 743-854.

The sequenced sample was peripheral blood, obtained 28 days after the second AZD1222 dose. The chain has TRBV24-1 and TRBJ1-5; no definite D call. This receptor was identified in an adult who received the AZD1222 COVID-19 vaccine. The CDR3 loop is CATSDLYSNQPQHF. The CDR3 DNA reads TGTGCCACCAGTGATTTGTATAGCAATCAGCCCCAGCATTTT.